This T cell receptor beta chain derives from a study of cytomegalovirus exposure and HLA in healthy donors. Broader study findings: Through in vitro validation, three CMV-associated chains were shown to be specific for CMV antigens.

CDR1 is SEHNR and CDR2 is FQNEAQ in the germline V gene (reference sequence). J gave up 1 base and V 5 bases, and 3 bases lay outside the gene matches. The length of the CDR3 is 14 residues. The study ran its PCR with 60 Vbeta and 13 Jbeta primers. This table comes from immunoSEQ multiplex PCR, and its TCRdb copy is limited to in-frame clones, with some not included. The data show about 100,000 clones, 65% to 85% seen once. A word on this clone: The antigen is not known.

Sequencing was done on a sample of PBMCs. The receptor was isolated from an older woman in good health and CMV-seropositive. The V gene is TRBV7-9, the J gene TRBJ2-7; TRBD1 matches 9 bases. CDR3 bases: TGTGCCAGCAGCGCCGGGACAGGGTCCTACGAGCAGTACTTC. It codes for CASSAGTGSYEQYF.